These 17 T cell receptor beta chains came from one sample sequenced in a study of regulatory T cells in long-lasting Graves disease. iRepertoire HTBI primers and Arm-PCR of CDR3 regions built TCR beta libraries. TCRdb recomputed calls from the multiplex PCR reads with MiXCR, one row per CDR3 protein. Of more than 400,000 distinct CDR3 sequences in the sample, roughly 17% were seen once. Time point of the sample: newly diagnosed GD, antithyroid drugs for less than 3 months. There was RNA extracted from PBMCs, and the TCR library was made from it. These data are also associated with another study on T cells in Graves' hyperthyroidism and ophthalmopathy.

Source: peripheral blood mononuclear cells (PBMCs), taken at new diagnosis, from a patient treated with antithyroid drugs. These receptors all come from a man in his forties or fifties with Graves disease.

In this sample, this clonotype turned up once. This chain links TRBV3-1 with TRBJ2-1, with 14 bases fitting TRBD2. Germline loops: CDR1 LGHDT, CDR2 YNNKEL (reference sequence). J lost 9 bases, V lost 1 base, and 5 bases had no gene match. CDR3 length equals 16 residues. The CDR3: CASSQGGLAGVIEQFF. CDR3 DNA sequence: TGTGCCAGCAGCCAAGGGGGACTAGCGGGAGTTATTGAGCAGTTCTTC.

J is TRBJ2-3 and V is TRBV7-9; 9 bases match TRBD1. CDR3 length: 15 residues. Germline values: CDR1 SEHNR, CDR2 FQNEAQ (reference sequence). The J segment lost 3 bases and the V segment lost 5 bases, leaving 6 bases of the junction unmatched. The CDR3 loop reads CASSPDRGWTDTQYF. The CDR3 DNA follows: TGTGCCAGCAGCCCGGACAGGGGTTGGACAGATACGCAGTATTTT.

This clonotype was detected only a few times. The chain combines TRBV20-1 with TRBJ1-5; D unclear. Trimming removed 2 bases from V and 6 bases from J, with 8 bases in between. CDR3 length equals 12 residues. The germline V gene has CDR1 DFQATT and CDR2 SNEGSKA (reference sequence). CDR3 nucleotides: TGCAGTGCTAGAAGAGGGAGTCAGCCCCAGCATTTT. It specifies CSARRGSQPQHF.

Here the CDR3 reads CASSGGLASSYNEQFF. The CDR3 region has the DNA TGCGCCAGCAGCGGGGGACTAGCGAGCTCCTACAATGAGCAGTTCTTC. The chain recombines TRBV5-1 with TRBJ2-1; 10 positions agree with TRBD2. The CDR3 covers 16 residues. The germline CDR1 and CDR2 sequences are SGHRS and YFSETQ. Trimming cost V 4 bases and J 0 bases; bases outside gene matches: 4.

This clonotype was recorded a few times. The chain carries TRBV13 and TRBJ2-7; 9 nucleotides line up with TRBD2. V shed 3 bases and J 2 bases; nucleotides not matched to a gene: 11. CDR3 size: 17 residues. Germline CDR1 reads PRHDT; CDR2 reads FYEKMQ (reference sequence). CDR3 in DNA: TGTGCCAGCAGCTTCCGGCCTTTTGCGGGAGGGCCCTACGAGCAGTACTTC. It translates to CASSFRPFAGGPYEQYF.

The CDR3 here is CATSRVLNQPQHF. For the CDR3, the DNA is TGTGCCACCAGCAGAGTGCTGAATCAGCCCCAGCATTTT. This rearrangement joins TRBV15 to TRBJ1-5; D gene uncertain. Germline loops: CDR1 LNHNV, CDR2 YYDKDF (reference sequence). The CDR3 covers 13 residues. The V gene lost 1 base and the J gene lost 4 bases, with 5 bases spanning the gap.

This clonotype has ten or more counts. The chain joins TRBV2 to TRBJ2-1; D possibly corresponds to TRBD2 (5 bases). V was trimmed by 5 bases and J by 4 bases, leaving 12 bases between them. The CDR3 spans 14 residues. The V gene's germline CDR1 is SNHLY and CDR2 FYNNEI. The DNA of the CDR3 is TGTGCCAGCAGTACGGACGGGGTATACAATGAGCAGTTCTTC. This codes for CASSTDGVYNEQFF.

This clonotype has ten or more counts. The chain joins TRBV2 to TRBJ2-1, with 11 bases identical to TRBD2. This CDR3 has 15 residues. Per germline, CDR1 SNHLY and CDR2 FYNNEI. The ends lost 7 bases at V and 8 bases at J; junction bases unmatched: 10. The CDR3 bases are TGTGCCAGCAAACTAGCGGGAGAGTCGGTCGATGAGCAGTTCTTC. This translates into CASKLAGESVDEQFF.

This clonotype was recorded at least ten times. The chain uses TRBV4-1 and TRBJ2-5; D is unclear. Germline values: CDR1 MGHRA, CDR2 YSYEKL. The ends were cut back, 0 bases at V and 8 bases at J, with 7 bases in the middle. The CDR3 contains 12 residues. CDR3 region: CASSQDRSTQYF. The CDR3 DNA follows: TGCGCCAGCAGCCAAGATAGGAGCACCCAGTACTTC.

There are many counts of this clonotype. The chain employs TRBV15 and TRBJ1-2; 7 positions agree with TRBD1. V was clipped by 3 bases and J by 3 bases; unmatched bases: 7. The germline V gene has CDR1 LNHNV and CDR2 YYDKDF (reference sequence). The CDR3 sequence is 15 residues long. CDR3 residues: CATSRRRGTDYGYTF. The CDR3 DNA follows: TGTGCCACCAGCAGGCGACGCGGGACAGACTATGGCTACACCTTC.

This clonotype came up a few times. The chain carries TRBV5-1 and TRBJ2-7; possible D gene TRBD2, 7 bases. Germline V lookup: CDR1 SGHRS, CDR2 YFSETQ. The CDR3 loop spans 15 amino acids. The V and J ends lost 1 base and 6 bases respectively, with 17 bases between them. The CDR3 nucleotides read TGCGCCAGCAGCTTGAAGGGAGGGGGAGGCCCCGAGCAGTACTTC. This gives the protein CASSLKGGGGPEQYF.

The count of this clonotype is one. A read error may be the cause here, since a much bigger clone is one base away. This chain joins TRBV12-3 or TRBV12-4 and TRBJ2-7, with 7 bases that match TRBD1. The CDR3 has 13 residues. The CDR3 reads CAGRSGQTYEQYF. Written as DNA, the CDR3 is TGTGCCGGCAGGTCGGGACAGACCTACGAGCAGTACTTC.

This clonotype was seen at least ten times. This chain joins TRBV3-1 and TRBJ2-5; 13 nucleotides agree with TRBD2. CDR3 length equals 16 residues. V dropped 4 bases and J dropped 6; count of bases not matched to a gene: 8. Germline CDR1 LGHDT, CDR2 YNNKEL (reference sequence). The CDR3 is CASSPTGLAGVKTQYF. The CDR3 coding sequence is TGTGCCAGCAGCCCTACCGGACTAGCGGGAGTTAAGACCCAGTACTTC.

The DNA of the CDR3 is TGCGCCAGCAGCCCATCGACAGCCCCAAATGAAAAACTGTTTTTT. It specifies CASSPSTAPNEKLFF. This sequence joins TRBV5-1 and TRBJ1-4; TRBD1 is a possible D gene (5 bases). CDR1 SGHRS and CDR2 YFSETQ come from the germline V gene. This CDR3 has 15 residues. V lost 4 bases and J lost 5, with 15 bases in between.

The table lists this clonotype with a few counts. V usage is TRBV5-1 and J usage is TRBJ2-2, with D hard to call. Trimming removed 7 bases from V and 2 bases from J, with 6 bases in between. Germline CDR1 is SGHRS and CDR2 is YFSETQ. The length of the CDR3 is 12 residues. The CDR3 DNA follows: TGCGCCAGCGCCTTAAACACCGGGGAGCTGTTTTTT. This codes for CASALNTGELFF.

The genes are TRBV10-3 and TRBJ2-2, with 7 nucleotides matching TRBD2. The junction had 9 bases not matched to a gene; V was cut back by 7 bases and J by 1 base. This CDR3 has 16 amino acids. Germline V lookup: CDR1 ENHRY, CDR2 SYGVKD. The CDR3 spells CAIKGPTGGNTGELFF. In DNA form, the CDR3 reads TGTGCCATCAAGGGACCAACGGGAGGGAACACCGGGGAGCTGTTTTTT.

This clonotype was seen a handful of times. The V gene is TRBV6-2 or TRBV6-3, the J gene TRBJ2-1; 14 bases are shared with TRBD2. This CDR3 region has 16 residues. V dropped 7 bases and J dropped 6; count of bases not matched to a gene: 8. Per the germline V gene, CDR1 is MNHEY and CDR2 is SVGEGT. The CDR3 region is CASTPGTSGSSNEQFF. CDR3 bases: TGTGCCAGCACTCCAGGGACTAGCGGGAGTAGCAATGAGCAGTTCTTC.